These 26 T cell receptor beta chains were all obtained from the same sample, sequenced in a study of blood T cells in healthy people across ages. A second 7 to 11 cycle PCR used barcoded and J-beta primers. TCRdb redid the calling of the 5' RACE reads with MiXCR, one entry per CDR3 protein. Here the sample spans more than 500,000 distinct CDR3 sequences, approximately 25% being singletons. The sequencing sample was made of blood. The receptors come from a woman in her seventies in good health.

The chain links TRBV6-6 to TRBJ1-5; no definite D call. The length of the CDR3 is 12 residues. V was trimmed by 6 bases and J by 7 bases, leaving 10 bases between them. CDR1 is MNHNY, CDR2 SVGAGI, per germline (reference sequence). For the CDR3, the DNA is TGTGCCAGCAGCCCCCAGGTCCAGCCCCAGCATTTT. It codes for CASSPQVQPQHF.

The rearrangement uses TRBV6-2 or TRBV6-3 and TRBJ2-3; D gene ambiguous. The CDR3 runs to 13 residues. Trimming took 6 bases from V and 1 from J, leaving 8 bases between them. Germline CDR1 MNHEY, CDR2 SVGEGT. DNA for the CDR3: TGTGCCAGCAGGTCCACTGGCACAGATACGCAGTATTTT. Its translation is CASRSTGTDTQYF.

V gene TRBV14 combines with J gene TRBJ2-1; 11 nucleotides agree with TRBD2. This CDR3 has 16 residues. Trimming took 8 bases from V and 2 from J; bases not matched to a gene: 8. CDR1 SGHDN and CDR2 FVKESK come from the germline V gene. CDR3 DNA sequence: TGTGCCAGCCACGAACTGGGACTAGCGGCCTACAATGAGCAGTTCTTC. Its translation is CASHELGLAAYNEQFF. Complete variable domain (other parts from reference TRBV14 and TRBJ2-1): EAGVTQFPSHSVIEKGQTVTLRCDPISGHDNLYWYRRVMGKEIKFLLHFVKESKQDESGMPNNRFLAERTGGTYSTLKVQPAELEDSGVYFCASHELGLAAYNEQFFGPGTRLTVL.

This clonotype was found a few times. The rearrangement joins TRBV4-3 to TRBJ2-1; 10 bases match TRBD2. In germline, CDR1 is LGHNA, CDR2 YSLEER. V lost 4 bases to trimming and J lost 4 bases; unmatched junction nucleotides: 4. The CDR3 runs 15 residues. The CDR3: CASSPQLAGYNEQFF. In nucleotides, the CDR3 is TGCGCCAGCAGCCCGCAACTAGCGGGGTACAATGAGCAGTTCTTC.

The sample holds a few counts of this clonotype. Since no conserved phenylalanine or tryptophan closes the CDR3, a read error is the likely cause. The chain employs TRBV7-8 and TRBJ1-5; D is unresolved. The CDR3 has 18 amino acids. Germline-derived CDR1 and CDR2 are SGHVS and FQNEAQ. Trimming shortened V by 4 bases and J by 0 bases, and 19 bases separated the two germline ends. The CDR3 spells CASSWLDTALGSNQPQHL. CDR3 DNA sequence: TGTGCCAGCAGCTGGCTCGACACGGCCCTAGGTAGCAATCAGCCCCAGCATCTT.

Here the CDR3 reads CASSQHLGGPSGTGELFF. CDR3 bases: TGTGCCAGCAGCCAACATCTCGGGGGGCCGTCAGGAACCGGGGAGCTGTTTTTT. V usage is TRBV7-2 and J usage is TRBJ2-2; possibly TRBD2 for D (7 bases). The V gene lost 5 bases and the J gene lost 5 bases, with 24 bases spanning the gap. The CDR3 extends over 18 amino acids. Per germline, CDR1 SGHTA and CDR2 FQGNSA. Drawing the rest from reference TRBV7-2 and TRBJ2-2, the complete variable domain is GAGVSQSPSNKVTEKGKDVELRCDPISGHTALYWYRQSLGQGLEFLIYFQGNSAPDKSGLPSDRFSAERTGGSVSTLTIQRTQQEDSAVYLCASSQHLGGPSGTGELFFGEGSRLTVL.

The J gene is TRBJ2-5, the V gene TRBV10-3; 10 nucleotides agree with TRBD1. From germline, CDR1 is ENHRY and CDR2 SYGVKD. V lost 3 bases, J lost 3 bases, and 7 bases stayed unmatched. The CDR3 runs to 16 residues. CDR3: CAISDSRTGGEETQYF. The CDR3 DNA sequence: TGTGCCATCAGTGATTCCAGGACAGGGGGAGAAGAGACCCAGTACTTC.

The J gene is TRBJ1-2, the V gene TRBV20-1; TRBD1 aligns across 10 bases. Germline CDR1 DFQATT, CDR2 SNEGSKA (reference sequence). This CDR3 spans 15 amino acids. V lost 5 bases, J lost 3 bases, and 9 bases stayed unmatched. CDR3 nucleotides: TGCAGTGCTGCCCCCCCGGACAGGGGGTACTATGGCTACACCTTC. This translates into CSAAPPDRGYYGYTF.

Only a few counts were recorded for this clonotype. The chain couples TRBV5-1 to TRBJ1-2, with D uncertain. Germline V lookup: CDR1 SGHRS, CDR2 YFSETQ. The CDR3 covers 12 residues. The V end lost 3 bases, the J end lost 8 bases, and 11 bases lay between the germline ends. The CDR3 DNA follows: TGCGCCAGCAGCTCCTCCGAAAGAGGCTACACCTTC. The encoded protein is CASSSSERGYTF.

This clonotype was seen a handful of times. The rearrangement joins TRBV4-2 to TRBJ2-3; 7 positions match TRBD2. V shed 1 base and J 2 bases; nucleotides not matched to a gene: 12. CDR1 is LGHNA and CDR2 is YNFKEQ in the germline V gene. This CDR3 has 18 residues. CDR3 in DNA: TGTGCCAGCAGCCAAGTGTGGGAGCGGGGTTCGTTCACAGATACGCAGTATTTT. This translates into CASSQVWERGSFTDTQYF.

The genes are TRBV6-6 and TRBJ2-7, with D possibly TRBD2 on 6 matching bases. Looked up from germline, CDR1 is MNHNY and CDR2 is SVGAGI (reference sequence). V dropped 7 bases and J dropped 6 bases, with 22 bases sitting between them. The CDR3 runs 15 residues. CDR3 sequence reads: CASTPFGGDPGEQYF. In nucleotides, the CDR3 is TGTGCCAGCACCCCTTTCGGGGGTGATCCGGGCGAGCAGTACTTC.

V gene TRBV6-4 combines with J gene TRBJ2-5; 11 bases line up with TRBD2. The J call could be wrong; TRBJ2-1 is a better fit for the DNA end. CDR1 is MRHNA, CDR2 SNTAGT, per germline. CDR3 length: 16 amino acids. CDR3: CASSGGSGGARNEQFF. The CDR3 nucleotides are TGTGCCAGCAGTGGTGGTAGCGGGGGGGCCCGCAATGAGCAGTTCTTC.

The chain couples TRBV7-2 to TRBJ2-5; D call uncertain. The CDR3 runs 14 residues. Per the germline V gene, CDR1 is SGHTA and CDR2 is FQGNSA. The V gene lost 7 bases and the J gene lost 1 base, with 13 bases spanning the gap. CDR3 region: CASTSMGFQETQYF. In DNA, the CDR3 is TGTGCCAGCACCTCAATGGGGTTCCAAGAGACCCAGTACTTC.

CDR3 amino acids: CASSLGIYGYTF. CDR3 nucleotides: TGTGCCAGCAGCCTTGGAATTTATGGCTACACCTTC. V gene TRBV7-2 combines with J gene TRBJ1-2; D call uncertain. V lost 5 bases and J 5 bases, leaving 9 bases between the germline ends. There are 12 residues in the CDR3. From germline, CDR1 is SGHTA and CDR2 FQGNSA.

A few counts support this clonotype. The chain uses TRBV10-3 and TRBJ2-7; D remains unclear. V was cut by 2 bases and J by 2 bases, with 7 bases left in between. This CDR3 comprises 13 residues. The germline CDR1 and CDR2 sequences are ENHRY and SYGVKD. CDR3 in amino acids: CAISETVTYEQYF. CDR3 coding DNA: TGTGCCATCAGTGAGACCGTCACCTACGAGCAGTACTTC.

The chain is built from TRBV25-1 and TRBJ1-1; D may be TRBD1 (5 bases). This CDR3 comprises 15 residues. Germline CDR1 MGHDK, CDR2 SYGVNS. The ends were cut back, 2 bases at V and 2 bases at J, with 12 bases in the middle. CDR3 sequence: CASSEPGRINTEAFF. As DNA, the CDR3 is TGTGCCAGCAGTGAACCGGGACGGATAAACACTGAAGCTTTCTTT. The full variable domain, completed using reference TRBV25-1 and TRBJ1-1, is EADIYQTPRYLVIGTGKKITLECSQTMGHDKMYWYQQDPGMELHLIHYSYGVNSTEKGDLSSESTVSRIRTEHFPLTLESARPSHTSQYLCASSEPGRINTEAFFGQGTRLTVV.

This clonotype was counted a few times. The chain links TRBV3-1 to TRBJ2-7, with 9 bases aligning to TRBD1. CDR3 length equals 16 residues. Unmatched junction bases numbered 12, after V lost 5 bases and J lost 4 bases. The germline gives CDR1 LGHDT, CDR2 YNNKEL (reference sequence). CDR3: CASSARTGALTYEQYF. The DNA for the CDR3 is TGTGCCAGCAGCGCACGGACAGGGGCCCTAACTTACGAGCAGTACTTC.

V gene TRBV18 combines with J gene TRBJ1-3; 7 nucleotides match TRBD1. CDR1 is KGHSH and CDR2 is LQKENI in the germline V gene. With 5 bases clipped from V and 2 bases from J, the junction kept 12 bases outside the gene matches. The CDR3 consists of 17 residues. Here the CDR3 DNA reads TGTGCCAGCTCAAAAACCATGGAGGGGGCGGCTGGAAACACCATATATTTT. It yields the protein CASSKTMEGAAGNTIYF. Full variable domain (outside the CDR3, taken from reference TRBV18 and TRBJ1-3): NAGVMQNPRHLVRRRGQEARLRCSPMKGHSHVYWYRQLPEEGLKFMVYLQKENIIDESGMPKERFSAEFPKEGPSILRIQQVVRGDSAAYFCASSKTMEGAAGNTIYFGEGSWLTVV.

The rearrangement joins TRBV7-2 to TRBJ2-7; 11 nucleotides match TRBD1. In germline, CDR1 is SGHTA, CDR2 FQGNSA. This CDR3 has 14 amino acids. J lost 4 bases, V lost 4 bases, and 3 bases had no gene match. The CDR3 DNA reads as TGTGCCAGCAGCTCGGACAGGGGGCGGTACGAGCAGTACTTC. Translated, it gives CASSSDRGRYEQYF. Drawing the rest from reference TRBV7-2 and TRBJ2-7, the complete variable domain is GAGVSQSPSNKVTEKGKDVELRCDPISGHTALYWYRQSLGQGLEFLIYFQGNSAPDKSGLPSDRFSAERTGGSVSTLTIQRTQQEDSAVYLCASSSDRGRYEQYFGPGTRLTVT.

The CDR3 is CASSPRQGNYNSPLHF. CDR3 nucleotides: TGTGCCAGCAGCCCGAGACAGGGAAACTATAATTCACCCCTCCACTTT. The chain joins TRBV7-2 to TRBJ1-6; 7 bases line up with TRBD1. Germline V CDR1 and CDR2: SGHTA, FQGNSA. The CDR3 is made up of 16 amino acids. V gave up 5 bases and J gave up 3 bases; unmatched junction bases: 7.

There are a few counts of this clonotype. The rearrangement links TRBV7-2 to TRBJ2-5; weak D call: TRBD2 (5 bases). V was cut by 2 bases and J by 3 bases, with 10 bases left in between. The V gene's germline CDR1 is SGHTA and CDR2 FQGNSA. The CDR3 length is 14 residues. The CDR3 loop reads CASSLNPGKETQYF. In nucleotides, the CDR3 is TGTGCCAGCAGCTTAAATCCGGGGAAAGAGACCCAGTACTTC.

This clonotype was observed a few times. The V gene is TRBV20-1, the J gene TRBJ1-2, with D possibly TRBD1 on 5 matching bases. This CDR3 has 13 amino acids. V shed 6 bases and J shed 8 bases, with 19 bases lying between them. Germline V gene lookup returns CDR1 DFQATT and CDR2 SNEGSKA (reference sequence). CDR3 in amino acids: CSALGGGGMGYTF. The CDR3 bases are TGCAGTGCCCTTGGGGGGGGAGGTATGGGCTACACCTTC.

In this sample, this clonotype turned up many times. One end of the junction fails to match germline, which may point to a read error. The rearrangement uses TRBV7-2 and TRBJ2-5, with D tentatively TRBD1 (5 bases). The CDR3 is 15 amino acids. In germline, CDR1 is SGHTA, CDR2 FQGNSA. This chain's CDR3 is CASNLPGAGQETQYF. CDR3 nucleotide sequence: TGTGCCAGCAACTTACCTGGGGCAGGGCAAGAGACCCAGTACTTC.

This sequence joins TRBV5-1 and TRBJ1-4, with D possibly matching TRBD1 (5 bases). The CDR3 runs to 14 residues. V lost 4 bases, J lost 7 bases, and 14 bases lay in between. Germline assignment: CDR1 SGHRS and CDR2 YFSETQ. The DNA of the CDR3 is TGCGCCAGCAGCCCGGGGCCTTCGGGTGAAAAACTGTTTTTT. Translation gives CASSPGPSGEKLFF.

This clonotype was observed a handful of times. The CDR3 region has the DNA TGCGCCAGCAGCCTTCCCGGGACAACTAATGAAAAACTGTTTTTT. Its translation: CASSLPGTTNEKLFF. The V call is TRBV5-1, the J call TRBJ1-4; D is ambiguous. Germline assignment: CDR1 SGHRS and CDR2 YFSETQ. The CDR3 contains 15 residues. Trimming shortened V by 4 bases and J by 0 bases, and 10 bases separated the two germline ends.

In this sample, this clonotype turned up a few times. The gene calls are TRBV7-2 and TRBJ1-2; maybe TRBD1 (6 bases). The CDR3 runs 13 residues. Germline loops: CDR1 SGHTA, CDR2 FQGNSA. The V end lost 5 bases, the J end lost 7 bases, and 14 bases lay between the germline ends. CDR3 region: CASSPPGAGGYTF. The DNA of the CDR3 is TGTGCCAGCAGCCCCCCAGGGGCAGGTGGCTACACCTTC.